The 25 T cell receptor beta chains given below trace back to one sample, sequenced in a study of cytomegalovirus exposure and HLA in healthy donors. Primers: 60 Vbeta forward and 13 Jbeta reverse. The repertoire was sequenced with immunoSEQ multiplex PCR; TCRdb's copy has only in-frame clones and lacks some. In the table there are roughly 160,000 clones, more than 80% of which are singletons. Sequencing was done on a sample of PBMCs. The receptors originated from a woman in her fifties or sixties in good health and CMV-seronegative.

The chain uses TRBV6-5 and TRBJ2-7, with a possible D match to TRBD1 (5 bases). V dropped 2 bases and J dropped 6 bases, with 5 bases sitting between them. Germline V gives CDR1 MNHEY, CDR2 SVGAGI. This CDR3 is built from 11 residues. The DNA of the CDR3 is TGTGCCAGCAGTTACAGGGGCGAGCAGTACTTC. It yields the protein CASSYRGEQYF.

J is TRBJ2-1 and V is TRBV11-2, with 16 positions matching TRBD2. V was pared by 1 base and J by 7 bases, with 10 bases of the junction left unmatched. The CDR3 is 19 residues long. In germline, CDR1 is SGHAT, CDR2 FQNNGV. The chain's CDR3 is CASSLAPGTSGRASNEQFF. As DNA, the CDR3 is TGTGCCAGCAGCTTAGCCCCCGGGACTAGCGGGAGGGCGAGTAATGAGCAGTTCTTC.

This chain uses TRBV10-1 with TRBJ2-2; 8 nucleotides agree with TRBD2. From germline, CDR1 is WNHNN and CDR2 SYGVQD (reference sequence). Germline trimming cut 3 bases from V and 6 bases from J; bases unmatched to any gene: 6. CDR3 size: 15 residues. This CDR3 is CASSDGSGKAGELFF. CDR3 coding DNA: TGCGCCAGCAGTGACGGTAGCGGGAAAGCCGGGGAGCTGTTTTTT.

This chain connects TRBV5-5 to TRBJ1-3; D call uncertain. V lost 0 bases, J lost 11 bases, and 18 bases lay in between. Germline CDR1 SGHKS, CDR2 YYEKEE (reference sequence). The CDR3 length is 15 residues. The CDR3 spells CASSLAPSGPRAIYF. The CDR3 DNA reads as TGTGCCAGCAGCTTGGCCCCATCCGGGCCGCGGGCCATATATTTT. The whole variable domain, filled in from reference TRBV5-5 and TRBJ1-3, reads DAGVTQSPTHLIKTRGQQVTLRCSPISGHKSVSWYQQVLGQGPQFIFQYYEKEERGRGNFPDRFSARQFPNYSSELNVNALLLGDSALYLCASSLAPSGPRAIYFGEGSWLTVV.

The J gene is TRBJ1-1, the V gene TRBV29-1, with TRBD1 identical over 7 bases. CDR3 length equals 13 residues. The germline V gene has CDR1 SQVTM and CDR2 ANQGSEA. Germline trimming cut 6 bases from V and 1 base from J; bases unmatched to any gene: 5. CDR3 sequence (DNA): TGCAGCGTGCGAGGACAGGCGAACACTGAAGCTTTCTTT. This codes for CSVRGQANTEAFF.

The table lists this clone with a few counts. The rearrangement uses TRBV4-1 and TRBJ2-7, with 11 bases identical to TRBD2. The ends lost 6 bases at V and 5 bases at J; junction bases unmatched: 6. The CDR3 length is 14 residues. Per germline, CDR1 MGHRA and CDR2 YSYEKL. The CDR3: CASRNLAGGNEQYF. CDR3 coding DNA: TGCGCCAGCAGGAATCTAGCGGGAGGAAACGAGCAGTACTTC.

J is TRBJ2-6 and V is TRBV4-1; 8 bases agree with TRBD1. The V gene's germline CDR1 is MGHRA and CDR2 YSYEKL. The CDR3 has 14 residues. The CDR3 DNA reads TGCGTTTCAGGGGGCGCCGCTGGGGCCAACGTCCTGACTTTC. As protein: CVSGGAAGANVLTF.

V usage is TRBV27 and J usage is TRBJ2-7; TRBD2 aligns across 7 bases. There are 15 residues in the CDR3. V shed 7 bases and J 2 bases; nucleotides not matched to a gene: 11. Germline CDR1 MNHEY, CDR2 SMNVEV (reference sequence). The CDR3 bases are TGTGCCAGCACAAGACTCGCGGGAGACACCTACGAGCAGTACTTC. Protein sequence: CASTRLAGDTYEQYF.

This clone was observed once. The chain combines TRBV2 with TRBJ2-5, with D maybe TRBD1 (6 bases). The CDR3 runs to 13 residues. CDR1 SNHLY and CDR2 FYNNEI come from the germline V gene. V was shortened by 5 bases and J by 11 bases, with 18 bases between the two germline ends. CDR3 sequence reads: CASSRVRGSEQYF. For the CDR3, the DNA is TGTGCCAGCAGTAGGGTCAGGGGTAGTGAGCAGTACTTC.

The V gene is TRBV19, the J gene TRBJ1-2; D perhaps matches TRBD1 (6 bases). CDR3 length: 14 amino acids. Per the germline V gene, CDR1 is LNHDA and CDR2 is SQIVND (reference sequence). V gave up 5 bases and J gave up 8 bases, with 18 bases separating them. CDR3 region: CASSPPRDIKGYTF. The CDR3 nucleotides are TGTGCCAGTAGTCCTCCGAGGGACATTAAAGGCTACACCTTC.

This chain joins TRBV7-2 and TRBJ2-7; 8 bases agree with TRBD2. The germline gives CDR1 SGHTA, CDR2 FQGNSA. CDR3 size: 12 residues. V was pared by 4 bases and J by 5 bases, with 1 base of the junction left unmatched. DNA of the CDR3: TGTGCCAGCAGCTCGGGGGGGAACGAGCAGTACTTC. Its translation: CASSSGGNEQYF.

The chain links TRBV30 to TRBJ2-2; no clear D gene. The CDR3 contains 12 residues. CDR1 is GTSNPN and CDR2 is SVGIG in the germline V gene (reference sequence). V lost 1 base to trimming and J lost 4 bases, with 4 bases between them. The CDR3 spells CAWSDSTGELFF. The CDR3 coding sequence is TGTGCCTGGAGTGACAGCACCGGGGAGCTGTTTTTT.

V is TRBV2 and J is TRBJ2-3; 10 bases align to TRBD1. The germline V gene has CDR1 SNHLY and CDR2 FYNNEI. J lost 2 bases, V lost 7 bases, and 6 bases had no gene match. The CDR3 spans 15 residues. Written as DNA, the CDR3 is TGTGCCAGCACCCCGGGACAGGGGAACACAGATACGCAGTATTTT. Translated, it gives CASTPGQGNTDTQYF.

In this sample, this clone turned up once. This chain joins TRBV7-2 and TRBJ2-1; 9 nucleotides line up with TRBD2. This CDR3 is 15 amino acids long. The germline V gene encodes CDR1 SGHTA and CDR2 FQGNSA. J was trimmed by 5 bases and V by 3 bases; bases with no gene match: 5. CDR3 nucleotide sequence: TGTGCCAGCAGCTTGGTCAGCGGGAGGAACAATGAGCAGTTCTTC. This translates into CASSLVSGRNNEQFF.

The chain has TRBV27 and TRBJ1-5, with D possibly matching TRBD1 (5 bases). This CDR3 contains 16 residues. Germline V gene lookup returns CDR1 MNHEY and CDR2 SMNVEV (reference sequence). The V end was cut by 4 bases, the J end by 6 bases, with 19 bases between. The CDR3 DNA reads as TGTGCCAGCAGTTCTGCCTTAGGGGTAGCGGGTCAGCCCCAGCATTTT. Encoded protein: CASSSALGVAGQPQHF.

The chain has TRBV21-1 and TRBJ1-1. TRBV21-1 is reported as a pseudogene. This CDR3 contains 15 residues. The CDR3 sequence is CASSPAGRPVNEAFF. The CDR3 DNA reads TGTGCCAGCAGCCCGGCGGGGCGCCCAGTCAATGAAGCTTTCTTT.

This chain links TRBV6-5 with TRBJ1-6, with TRBD1 as a possible D gene (6 bases). Germline CDR1 and CDR2: MNHEY and SVGAGI. The CDR3 runs to 14 residues. V lost 6 bases to trimming and J lost 7 bases, with 13 bases between them. The DNA of the CDR3 is TGTGCCAGCAGGCGAGGACAGTCAAATTCACCCCTCCACTTT. It translates to CASRRGQSNSPLHF.

The V and J genes are TRBV29-1 and TRBJ1-3; D remains ambiguous. The germline V and J ends were trimmed by 7 bases and 0 bases, with 10 bases remaining between them. The CDR3 is 13 residues long. In germline, CDR1 is SQVTM, CDR2 ANQGSEA. As DNA, the CDR3 is TGCAGCGCCCAACAGTTCTCTGGAAACACCATATATTTT. It encodes CSAQQFSGNTIYF.

The rearrangement links TRBV30 to TRBJ2-7; TRBD1 matches at 8 bases. The CDR3 loop spans 14 amino acids. Germline assignment: CDR1 GTSNPN and CDR2 SVGIG (reference sequence). Trimming took 1 base from V and 3 from J; bases not matched to a gene: 5. CDR3 in DNA: TGTGCCTGGAGTGCCGACAGGGGAGTCTACGAGCAGTACTTC. It codes for CAWSADRGVYEQYF.

As for this clone: A read error may account for a junction end that differs from germline. This chain links TRBV5-4 with TRBJ2-3; a possible D gene is TRBD1 (5 bases). The CDR3 runs 14 residues. CDR1 and CDR2 from the germline V gene are SGHNT and YYREEE (reference sequence). The CDR3 here is CASSLGQYTGTQYF. In nucleotides, the CDR3 is TGTGCCAGCAGCTTGGGGCAGTACACAGGTACGCAGTATTTT.

Written as DNA, the CDR3 is TGTGCCAGCAGCTTAGGACAGCCCGGGTCGTATGAGCAGTTCTTC. The encoded protein is CASSLGQPGSYEQFF. The chain has TRBV7-2 and TRBJ2-1, with D tentatively TRBD1 (5 bases). Trimming took off 1 base at V and 8 bases at J, with 15 bases between the two ends. The germline gives CDR1 SGHTA, CDR2 FQGNSA. CDR3 length equals 15 residues.

J is TRBJ2-7 and V is TRBV7-2, with D unresolved. The CDR3 covers 13 residues. The ends were cut back, 1 base at V and 6 bases at J, with 10 bases in the middle. Germline lookup yields CDR1 SGHTA and CDR2 FQGNSA. This CDR3 is CASSLVTFGEQYF. The CDR3 DNA follows: TGTGCCAGCAGCTTAGTAACTTTCGGCGAGCAGTACTTC.

V is TRBV4-3 and J is TRBJ1-4; D is uncertain. The length of the CDR3 is 15 residues. Per the germline V gene, CDR1 is LGHNA and CDR2 is YSLEER. With 6 bases removed from V and 11 bases from J, the gap between germline ends came to 22 bases. This CDR3 reads CASRAGKNKSPKLFF. In DNA form, the CDR3 reads TGCGCCAGCAGGGCAGGAAAGAACAAAAGTCCGAAACTGTTTTTT.

CDR3 DNA sequence: TGTGCCAGTAGTGTTATGGGGACTAGCAACTACGAGCAGTACTTC. The encoded protein is CASSVMGTSNYEQYF. The chain uses TRBV19 and TRBJ2-7, with 9 bases lining up with TRBD2. Losses at the gene ends were 5 bases for V and 3 bases for J; bases not matched to a gene: 8. Germline V CDR1 and CDR2: LNHDA, SQIVND (reference sequence). The CDR3 spans 15 residues.

The chain uses TRBV7-2 and TRBJ1-5, with 8 nucleotides matching TRBD1. Germline V gene data show CDR1 as SGHTA and CDR2 as FQGNSA. V was clipped by 5 bases and J by 7 bases; unmatched bases: 13. The CDR3 is made up of 16 amino acids. The CDR3 loop is CASSRRAGAGGQPQHF. As DNA, the CDR3 is TGTGCCAGCAGCCGGCGGGCAGGGGCAGGGGGCCAGCCCCAGCATTTT. Combining the CDR3 with reference TRBV7-2 and TRBJ1-5 gives the whole variable domain GAGVSQSPSNKVTEKGKDVELRCDPISGHTALYWYRQSLGQGLEFLIYFQGNSAPDKSGLPSDRFSAERTGGSVSTLTIQRTQQEDSAVYLCASSRRAGAGGQPQHFGDGTRLSIL.